This note documents a single T cell receptor (beta chain) sequence. This clonotype has only a few counts. Its specific antigen is unknown. Base qualities are not at hand, and no much larger clone is one base apart. For repertoire sequencing, the TCR beta CDR3 regions were amplified from RNA transcripts. HTBI primers and the Qiagen OneStep RT-PCR kit were used in a first-round RT-PCR, which was followed by a second-round multiplex PCR, size selection and purification. Sequencing of the libraries was carried out on an Illumina HiSeq2000 in paired-end mode with 100 bp reads. The published analysis was carried out like this. SOAPnuke was used for read processing, and reads with adapters, uncalled bases, a mean Phred below 15, or no exact constant-primer or identifier match were discarded. COPE v1.2.5 was used to merge the high-quality paired reads. Clonotypes were defined as unique nucleotide sequences and were aligned to IMGT TRB V, D and J references using MiTCR v1.1. Analysis was restricted to V-J combinations with a frequency above 0.0001, which covered 99% to 99.2% of repertoires. A TCR clonal expansion and chaos score per V-J combination was defined as the ratio of F50 clonal expansion to chaos observed in the TCRdist matrix. Welch's t-statistics and random forest were used to reduce the features to approximately 13 V-J combinations, which were then used as input to a naive Bayes classifier. Thyroid-blood repertoire similarity was quantified with the Morisita-Horn index. TCRdb's own reprocessing of the public reads used fastp at Q25 and MiXCR and kept productive beta chains. Rows with one shared CDR3 protein collapse into an entry with the most common genes and DNA. TCRdb assigned the V and J calls; the authors' analysis was not used. In this sample the table shows about 550,000 distinct CDR3 sequences, less than 40% of which occur a single time. The biggest ten clones account for about 4% of the sample.

The sample comes from a study of Graves' ophthalmopathy and Graves' hyperthyroidism (dated by TCRdb to 2016 to 2018). A note on the overall study: Stable hyperthyroidism was defined as no progression to ophthalmopathy within 18 months of follow-up. The study used TCR beta repertoire signatures to distinguish Graves' ophthalmopathy from Graves' hyperthyroidism and to predict progression to ophthalmopathy. In total, 135 blood samples were TCR-sequenced: 40 to 45 ophthalmopathy, 80 or so hyperthyroidism and 17 hyperthyroidism-to-ophthalmopathy patients. To explore V-J signatures that distinguish ophthalmopathy from hyperthyroidism, a discovery set of 95 to 100 patients was enrolled, made up of under 50 with ophthalmopathy and roughly 57 with stable hyperthyroidism. An independent validation cohort comprised around 19 hyperthyroidism patients and 15 to 17 patients who later progressed from hyperthyroidism to ophthalmopathy. In more than five hyperthyroidism patients, the T-cell repertoires found in thyroid tissue were compared with those found in blood. Following sample collection, hyperthyroidism patients were given methimazole at a starting dose of 30 mg daily, and ophthalmopathy patients were given high-dose intravenous methylprednisolone. Beyond this particular receptor, the publication reports: The 13-signature model separated ophthalmopathy from stable hyperthyroidism with roughly 90% sensitivity and 81.08% specificity in cross-validation, and 80%/75% in the test set. Sample size was not statistically predetermined, and group allocation was not concealed from the investigators. Most of the expanded thyroid clonotypes with a frequency above 0.001 were also detected in blood, and it was suggested that the thyroid immune response may be reflected by blood repertoires. In validation, the model predicted ophthalmopathy progression with more than 55% sensitivity and around 72% specificity; about a dozen predicted patients were CT-confirmed with GO in a median of around 6.5 months.

V loses 1 base of germline sequence and J loses 4 bases, and the interval between the two ends is 11 bases. CDR1 and CDR2, per the germline V gene, are MGHDK and SYGVNS. Its CDR3 holds 14 amino acids, cysteine through phenylalanine. Just the 42-base CDR3 DNA is kept, in frame starting at base 1. Patients with hyperthyroidism were aged 18 to 65 years, had been newly diagnosed, and had a disease duration of less than 2 months. Patients with other autoimmune diseases, uncontrolled infections, pregnancy or lactation were excluded from the study. Clinical symptoms, serum thyroxine, TRAb, thyroid ultrasound and orbital computed tomography formed the basis of the diagnosis. Total RNA was extracted with Trizol reagent and quality-checked on an Agilent 2100 Bioanalyzer.

The TCR comes from an adult man with Graves' hyperthyroidism. Material: peripheral blood or thyroid tissue (not recorded which). The rearrangement combines TRBV25-1 with TRBJ2-7; the D gene is perhaps TRBD2, from 6 matching bases. The nucleotide sequence reads as follows: TGTGCCAGCAGTGAATTGGGGGACTTTTACGAGCAGTACTTC. Its protein product is CASSELGDFYEQYF.